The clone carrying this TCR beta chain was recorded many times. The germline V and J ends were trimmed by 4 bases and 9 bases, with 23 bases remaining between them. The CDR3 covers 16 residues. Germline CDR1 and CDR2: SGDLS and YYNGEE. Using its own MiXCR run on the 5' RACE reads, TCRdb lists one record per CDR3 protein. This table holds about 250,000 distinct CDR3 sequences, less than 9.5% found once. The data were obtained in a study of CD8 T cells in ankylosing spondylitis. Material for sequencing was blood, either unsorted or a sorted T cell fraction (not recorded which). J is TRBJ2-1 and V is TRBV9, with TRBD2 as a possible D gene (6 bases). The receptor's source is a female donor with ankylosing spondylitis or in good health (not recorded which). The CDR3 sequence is CASSQGIAAYQSEQFF. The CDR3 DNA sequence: TGTGCCAGCAGCCAAGGAATAGCGGCGTACCAGTCTGAGCAGTTCTTC.